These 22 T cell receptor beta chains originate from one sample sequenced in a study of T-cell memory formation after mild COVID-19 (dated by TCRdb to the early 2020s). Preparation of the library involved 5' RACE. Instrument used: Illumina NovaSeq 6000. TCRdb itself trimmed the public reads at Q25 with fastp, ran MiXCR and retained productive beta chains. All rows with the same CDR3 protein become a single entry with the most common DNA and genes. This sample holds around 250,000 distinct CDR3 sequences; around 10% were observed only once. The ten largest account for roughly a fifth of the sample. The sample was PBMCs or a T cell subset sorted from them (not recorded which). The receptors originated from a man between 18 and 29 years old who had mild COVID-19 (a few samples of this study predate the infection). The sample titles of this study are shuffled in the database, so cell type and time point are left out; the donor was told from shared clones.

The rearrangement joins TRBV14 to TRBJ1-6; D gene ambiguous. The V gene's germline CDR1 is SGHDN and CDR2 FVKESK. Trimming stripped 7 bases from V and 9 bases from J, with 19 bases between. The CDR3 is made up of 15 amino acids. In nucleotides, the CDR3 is TGTGCCAGCATAACGCAGGAATGGCAGCGTTCACCCCTCCACTTT. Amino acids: CASITQEWQRSPLHF.

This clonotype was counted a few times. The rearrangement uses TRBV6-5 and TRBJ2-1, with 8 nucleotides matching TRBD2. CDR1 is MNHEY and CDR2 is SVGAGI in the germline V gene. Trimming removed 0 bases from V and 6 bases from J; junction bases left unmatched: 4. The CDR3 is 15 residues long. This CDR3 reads CASSYSTSVTNEQFF. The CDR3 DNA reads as TGTGCCAGCAGTTACTCGACTAGCGTTACCAATGAGCAGTTCTTC.

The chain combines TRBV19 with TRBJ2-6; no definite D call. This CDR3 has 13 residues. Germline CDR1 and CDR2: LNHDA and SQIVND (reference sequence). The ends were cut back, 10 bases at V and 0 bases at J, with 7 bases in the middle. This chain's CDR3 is CATHSSGANVLTF. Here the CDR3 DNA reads TGTGCCACCCATTCCTCTGGGGCCAACGTCCTGACTTTC.

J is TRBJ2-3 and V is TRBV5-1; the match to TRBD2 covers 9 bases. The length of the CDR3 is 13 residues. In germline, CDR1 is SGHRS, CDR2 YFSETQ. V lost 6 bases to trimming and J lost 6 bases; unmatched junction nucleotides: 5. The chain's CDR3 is CASTIAGEDTQYF. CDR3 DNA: TGCGCCAGCACGATAGCGGGAGAGGATACGCAGTATTTT.

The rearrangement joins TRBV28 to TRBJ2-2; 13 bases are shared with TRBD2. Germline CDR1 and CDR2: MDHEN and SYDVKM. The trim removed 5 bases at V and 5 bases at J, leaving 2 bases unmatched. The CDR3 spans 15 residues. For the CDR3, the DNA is TGTGCCAGCAGTATACTAGCGGGGGGGACCGGGGAGCTGTTTTTT. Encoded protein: CASSILAGGTGELFF.

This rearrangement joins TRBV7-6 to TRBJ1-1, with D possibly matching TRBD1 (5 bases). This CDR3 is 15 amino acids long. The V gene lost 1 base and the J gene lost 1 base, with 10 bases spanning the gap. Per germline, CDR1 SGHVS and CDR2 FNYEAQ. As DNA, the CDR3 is TGTGCCAGCAGCTTAGGCTCAGGGAAGAACACTGAAGCTTTCTTT. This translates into CASSLGSGKNTEAFF.

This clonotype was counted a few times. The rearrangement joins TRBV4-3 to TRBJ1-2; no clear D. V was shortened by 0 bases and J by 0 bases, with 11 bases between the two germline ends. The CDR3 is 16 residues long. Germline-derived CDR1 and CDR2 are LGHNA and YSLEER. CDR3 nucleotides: TGCGCCAGCAGCCAAGAAGGGCCGAGAGCTAACTATGGCTACACCTTC. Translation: CASSQEGPRANYGYTF.

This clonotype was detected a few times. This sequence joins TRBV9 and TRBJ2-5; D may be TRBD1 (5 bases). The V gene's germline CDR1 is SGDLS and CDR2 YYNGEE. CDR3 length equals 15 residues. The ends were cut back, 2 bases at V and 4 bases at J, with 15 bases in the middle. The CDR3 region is CASSVLGSGAETQYF. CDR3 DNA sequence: TGTGCCAGCAGCGTCCTCGGCTCTGGGGCAGAGACCCAGTACTTC.

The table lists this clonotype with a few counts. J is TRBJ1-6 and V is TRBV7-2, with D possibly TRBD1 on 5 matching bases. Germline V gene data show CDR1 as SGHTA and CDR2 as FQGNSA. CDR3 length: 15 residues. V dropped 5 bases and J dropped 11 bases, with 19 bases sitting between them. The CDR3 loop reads CASSLDWGKRAPLHF. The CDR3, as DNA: TGTGCCAGCAGCCTAGATTGGGGCAAAAGGGCACCCCTCCACTTT.

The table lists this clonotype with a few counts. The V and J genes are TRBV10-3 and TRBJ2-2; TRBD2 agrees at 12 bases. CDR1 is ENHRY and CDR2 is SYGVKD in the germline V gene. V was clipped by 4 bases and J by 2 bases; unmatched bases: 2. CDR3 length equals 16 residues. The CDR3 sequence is CAISALAGGNTGELFF. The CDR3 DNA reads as TGTGCCATCAGTGCACTAGCGGGGGGAAACACCGGGGAGCTGTTTTTT.

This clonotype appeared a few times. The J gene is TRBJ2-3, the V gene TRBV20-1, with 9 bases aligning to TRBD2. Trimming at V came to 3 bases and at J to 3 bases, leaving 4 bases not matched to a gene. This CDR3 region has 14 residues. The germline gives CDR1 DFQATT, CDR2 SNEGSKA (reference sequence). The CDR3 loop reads CSARKRGVTDTQYF. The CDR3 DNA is TGCAGTGCTAGGAAGCGGGGGGTAACAGATACGCAGTATTTT.

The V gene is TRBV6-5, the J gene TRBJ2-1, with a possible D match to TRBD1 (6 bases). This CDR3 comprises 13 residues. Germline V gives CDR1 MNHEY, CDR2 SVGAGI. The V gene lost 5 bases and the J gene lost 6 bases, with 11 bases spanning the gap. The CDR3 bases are TGTGCCAGCAGTACAGGGTTGGGCAATGAGCAGTTCTTC. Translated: CASSTGLGNEQFF.

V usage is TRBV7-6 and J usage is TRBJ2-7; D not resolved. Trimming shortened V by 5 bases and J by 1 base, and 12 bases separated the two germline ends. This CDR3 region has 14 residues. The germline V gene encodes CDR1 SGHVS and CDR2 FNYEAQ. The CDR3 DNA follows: TGTGCCAGCAGCCCCCGCATTGATTCCTACGAGCAGTACTTC. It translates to CASSPRIDSYEQYF.

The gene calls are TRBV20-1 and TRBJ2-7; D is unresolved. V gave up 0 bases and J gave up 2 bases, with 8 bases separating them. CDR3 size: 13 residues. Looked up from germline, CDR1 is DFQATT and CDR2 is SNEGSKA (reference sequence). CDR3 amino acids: CSAREARTYEQYF. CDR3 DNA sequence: TGCAGTGCTAGAGAGGCCCGAACCTACGAGCAGTACTTC.

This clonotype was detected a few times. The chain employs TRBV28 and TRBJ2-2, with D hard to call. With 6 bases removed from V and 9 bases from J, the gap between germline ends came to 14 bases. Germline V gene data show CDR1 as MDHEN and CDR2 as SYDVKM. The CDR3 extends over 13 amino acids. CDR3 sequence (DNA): TGTGCCAGCAGCTCTCAGCCGGTTTGGGAGCTGTTTTTT. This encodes CASSSQPVWELFF.

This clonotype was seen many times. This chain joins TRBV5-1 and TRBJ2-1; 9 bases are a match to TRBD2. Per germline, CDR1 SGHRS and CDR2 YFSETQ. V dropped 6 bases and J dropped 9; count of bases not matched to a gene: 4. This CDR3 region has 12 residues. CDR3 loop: CASKSGGREQFF. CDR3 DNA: TGCGCCAGCAAAAGCGGGGGGCGTGAGCAGTTCTTC.

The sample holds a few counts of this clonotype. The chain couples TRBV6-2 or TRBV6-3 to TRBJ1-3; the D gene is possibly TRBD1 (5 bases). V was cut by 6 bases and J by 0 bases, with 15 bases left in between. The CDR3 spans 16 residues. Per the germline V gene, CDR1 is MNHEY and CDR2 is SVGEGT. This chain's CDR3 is CASRQADRLSGNTIYF. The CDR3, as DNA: TGTGCCAGCAGACAAGCAGACAGACTCTCTGGAAACACCATATATTTT.

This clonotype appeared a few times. CDR3 sequence: CASSVSTNSPLHF. The CDR3 nucleotides read TGTGCCAGCAGTGTCAGCACTAATTCACCCCTCCACTTT. The V gene is TRBV25-1, the J gene TRBJ1-6; D unclear. Germline V gives CDR1 MGHDK, CDR2 SYGVNS. Between the trimmed V and J ends, which lost 4 bases and 6 bases, there was a span of 7 bases. The CDR3 runs to 13 residues.

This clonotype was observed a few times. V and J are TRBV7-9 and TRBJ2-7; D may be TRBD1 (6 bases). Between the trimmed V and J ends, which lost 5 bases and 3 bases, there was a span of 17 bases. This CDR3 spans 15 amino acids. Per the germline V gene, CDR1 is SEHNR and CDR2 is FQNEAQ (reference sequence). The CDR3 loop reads CASSAQTSGVYEQYF. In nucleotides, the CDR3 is TGTGCCAGCAGCGCACAGACATCAGGGGTCTACGAGCAGTACTTC.

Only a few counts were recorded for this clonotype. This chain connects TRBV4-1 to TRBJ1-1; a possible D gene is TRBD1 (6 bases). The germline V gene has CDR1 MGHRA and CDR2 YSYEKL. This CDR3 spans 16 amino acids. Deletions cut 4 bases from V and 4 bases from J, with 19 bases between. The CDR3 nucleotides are TGCGCCAGCAGCCGGGTAACAGGGTCGTTTGGCACTGAAGCTTTCTTT. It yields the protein CASSRVTGSFGTEAFF.

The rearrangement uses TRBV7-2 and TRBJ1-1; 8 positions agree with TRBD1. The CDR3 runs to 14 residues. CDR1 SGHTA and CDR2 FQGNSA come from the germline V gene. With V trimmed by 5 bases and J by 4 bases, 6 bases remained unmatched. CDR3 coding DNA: TGTGCCAGCAGCGTAAGACAGGGGAGCACTGAAGCTTTCTTT. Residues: CASSVRQGSTEAFF.

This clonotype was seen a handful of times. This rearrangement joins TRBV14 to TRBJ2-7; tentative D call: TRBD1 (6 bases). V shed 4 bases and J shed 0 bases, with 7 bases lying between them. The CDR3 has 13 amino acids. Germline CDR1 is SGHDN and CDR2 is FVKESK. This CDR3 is CASSRQDSYEQYV. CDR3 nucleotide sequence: TGTGCCAGCAGCCGACAGGACTCCTACGAGCAGTACGTC.